The 18 T cell receptor beta chains below come from one sample, sequenced in a study of T cell repertoires in cytomegalovirus infection. From the reads, TCRdb called clonotypes with MiXCR, one entry per CDR3 protein. The data hold around 200,000 distinct CDR3 sequences, with roughly 15% observed a single time. The sequenced sample was CD8+ T cells from PBMCs. These receptors were taken from a human donor in good health (CMV status not recorded). Some clones in this sample may be carry-over from other donors' samples.

The chain carries TRBV14 and TRBJ1-1; D perhaps matches TRBD1 (5 bases). V lost 1 base to trimming and J lost 3 bases, with 12 bases between them. CDR3 length: 15 residues. From germline, CDR1 is SGHDN and CDR2 FVKESK. CDR3 nucleotides: TGTGCCAGCAGCCAAGCAGCAGGGTGGGACACTGAAGCTTTCTTT. Encoded protein: CASSQAAGWDTEAFF. The whole variable domain, remainder taken from reference TRBV14 and TRBJ1-1, is EAGVTQFPSHSVIEKGQTVTLRCDPISGHDNLYWYRRVMGKEIKFLLHFVKESKQDESGMPNNRFLAERTGGTYSTLKVQPAELEDSGVYFCASSQAAGWDTEAFFGQGTRLTVV.

This clonotype turned up a few times. The chain is built from TRBV6-6 and TRBJ2-7; the D gene is possibly TRBD2 (5 bases). This CDR3 is 14 amino acids long. Germline assignment: CDR1 MNHNY and CDR2 SVGAGI (reference sequence). V dropped 3 bases and J dropped 0 bases, with 9 bases sitting between them. In nucleotides, the CDR3 is TGTGCCAGCAGTTATGTAGGGAGCTCCTACGAGCAGTACTTC. It encodes CASSYVGSSYEQYF.

In this sample, this clonotype turned up a few times. The CDR3 DNA reads as TGTGCCAGCACCCCAGGGTTTTCCTACGAGCAGTACTTC. It specifies CASTPGFSYEQYF. The chain uses TRBV12-3 or TRBV12-4 and TRBJ2-7, with a possible D match to TRBD1 (5 bases). V dropped 7 bases and J dropped 1 base, with 11 bases sitting between them. The CDR3 totals 13 residues.

The J gene is TRBJ1-1, the V gene TRBV7-6, with a weak D call TRBD1 (6 bases). The CDR3 is made up of 16 amino acids. V shed 1 base and J shed 3 bases, with 15 bases lying between them. Germline CDR1 is SGHVS and CDR2 is FNYEAQ. The CDR3 DNA reads TGTGCCAGCAGCTTAGTAGGAGGGGGGGAGGACACTGAAGCTTTCTTT. Translated, it gives CASSLVGGGEDTEAFF. Variable domain in full (rest from reference TRBV7-6 and TRBJ1-1): GAGVSQSPRYKVTKRGQDVALRCDPISGHVSLYWYRQALGQGPEFLTYFNYEAQQDKSGLPNDRFSAERPEGSISTLTIQRTEQRDSAMYRCASSLVGGGEDTEAFFGQGTRLTVV.

Turning to this clonotype: A junction end diverges from the germline sequence, so it may reflect a read error. The chain recombines TRBV20-1 with TRBJ2-7; D could derive from TRBD1 or TRBD2 (5 bases each). From germline, CDR1 is DFQATT and CDR2 SNEGSKA (reference sequence). CDR3 length: 15 residues. The CDR3 region is CSAGDRDGYSYEQYF. CDR3 in DNA: TGCAGTGCTGGAGATCGGGACGGGTACTCCTACGAGCAGTACTTC.

CDR3 region: CSASPGTGKRSYNSPLHF. In DNA form, the CDR3 reads TGCAGTGCTTCCCCCGGGACAGGGAAACGATCCTATAATTCACCCCTCCACTTT. The rearrangement joins TRBV20-1 to TRBJ1-6; 9 bases match TRBD1. The CDR3 length is 18 residues. The germline V gene has CDR1 DFQATT and CDR2 SNEGSKA (reference sequence). With V trimmed by 5 bases and J by 1 base, 12 bases remained unmatched.

This clonotype occurred a few times. The chain couples TRBV5-6 to TRBJ1-1, with unresolved D. Trimming left V 4 bases short and J 8 bases short, with 12 bases between. Germline CDR1 is SGHDT and CDR2 is YYEEEE. The CDR3 sequence is 12 residues long. The CDR3 nucleotides are TGTGCCAGCAGCACCGGGAGCCGGGAAGCTTTCTTT. This encodes CASSTGSREAFF.

J is TRBJ2-7 and V is TRBV25-1; D gene unclear. The CDR3 has 11 amino acids. Germline CDR1 and CDR2: MGHDK and SYGVNS. Trimming took 3 bases from V and 6 from J, leaving 6 bases between them. The CDR3 bases are TGTGCCAGCAGTGAGACAAGCGAGCAGTACTTC. This translates into CASSETSEQYF.

This clonotype was found a few times. The CDR3: CASSFTGAREDTQYF. For the CDR3, the DNA is TGTGCCAGCAGTTTCACAGGGGCTCGGGAAGATACGCAGTATTTT. This chain joins TRBV6-2 or TRBV6-3 and TRBJ2-3; 7 bases fit TRBD1. Germline CDR1 is MNHEY and CDR2 is SVGEGT. The junction had 9 bases not matched to a gene; V was cut back by 4 bases and J by 5 bases. This CDR3 region has 15 residues.

The chain combines TRBV7-2 with TRBJ2-1; maybe TRBD2 (5 bases). Per germline, CDR1 SGHTA and CDR2 FQGNSA. This CDR3 is 15 amino acids long. Trimming took 2 bases from V and 9 from J, leaving 17 bases between them. CDR3 protein: CASSLTRPPAGEQFF. The CDR3 nucleotides are TGTGCCAGCAGCTTAACAAGGCCCCCGGCGGGTGAGCAGTTCTTC.

This clonotype was counted only a few times. This rearrangement joins TRBV12-3 or TRBV12-4 to TRBJ2-7, with 9 bases fitting TRBD1. This CDR3 is 15 amino acids long. The ends lost 6 bases at V and 0 bases at J; junction bases unmatched: 6. This chain's CDR3 is CASRTGTGSSYEQYF. The CDR3 DNA reads as TGTGCCAGCAGGACCGGGACAGGGAGCTCCTACGAGCAGTACTTC.

Of note for this clonotype: The CDR3 does not end in the conserved phenylalanine or tryptophan, so this is likely a read error. This chain uses TRBV27 with TRBJ1-2, with a tentative D call TRBD1 (5 bases). V was shortened by 6 bases and J by 7 bases, with 18 bases between the two germline ends. This CDR3 contains 14 residues. The germline gives CDR1 MNHEY, CDR2 SMNVEV (reference sequence). The CDR3 loop reads CASSPNPAGGGYTL. The CDR3 DNA reads TGTGCCAGCAGCCCGAACCCCGCGGGGGGTGGCTACACCTTA.

V is TRBV27 and J is TRBJ2-7; D gene ambiguous. The V end lost 5 bases, the J end lost 6 bases, and 8 bases lay between the germline ends. Germline CDR1 is MNHEY and CDR2 is SMNVEV (reference sequence). This CDR3 contains 11 residues. The CDR3 sequence is CASSGGLEQYF. The CDR3 DNA follows: TGTGCCAGCAGTGGCGGTCTCGAGCAGTACTTC.

The chain couples TRBV12-5 to TRBJ2-7; no clear D gene. Germline V CDR1 and CDR2: LGHNT, FRNRAP. The germline V and J ends were trimmed by 4 bases and 3 bases, with 4 bases remaining between them. This CDR3 is 11 amino acids long. The CDR3 region is CASGSDYEQYF. CDR3 bases: TGTGCTAGTGGTTCCGACTACGAGCAGTACTTC.

This chain joins TRBV7-9 and TRBJ2-7, with a weak D call TRBD1 (5 bases). The CDR3 runs 12 residues. The germline V gene has CDR1 SEHNR and CDR2 FQNEAQ (reference sequence). CDR3 DNA: TGTGCTAGCCTAGACAGCTCCTACGAGCAGTACTTC. Protein sequence: CASLDSSYEQYF.

This clonotype was seen a few times. The rearrangement joins TRBV7-2 to TRBJ1-2; D gene uncertain. The CDR3 totals 16 residues. V lost 5 bases and J lost 1, with 17 bases in between. Germline-derived CDR1 and CDR2 are SGHTA and FQGNSA. CDR3: CASSNSPSRINYGYTF. The CDR3 bases are TGTGCCAGCAGCAATAGCCCTTCGCGCATTAACTATGGCTACACCTTC.

This clonotype was detected only a few times. This chain links TRBV7-3 with TRBJ2-3, with D maybe TRBD2 (7 bases). The CDR3 runs to 17 residues. Looked up from germline, CDR1 is SGHTA and CDR2 is FQGTGA. V was shortened by 0 bases and J by 3 bases, with 16 bases between the two germline ends. CDR3 in amino acids: CASSLTDAGAETDTQYF. In DNA, the CDR3 is TGTGCCAGCAGCTTAACCGATGCGGGGGCAGAGACAGATACGCAGTATTTT.

This clonotype came up a few times. The chain uses TRBV24-1 and TRBJ2-5; D may be TRBD1 or TRBD2 (5 bases each). CDR3 length equals 15 residues. Germline CDR1 is KGHDR and CDR2 is SFDVKD. The V gene lost 0 bases and the J gene lost 0 bases, with 7 bases spanning the gap. The CDR3 loop is CATSDLWDDQETQYF. The CDR3 DNA follows: TGTGCCACCAGTGATTTGTGGGACGACCAAGAGACCCAGTACTTC.